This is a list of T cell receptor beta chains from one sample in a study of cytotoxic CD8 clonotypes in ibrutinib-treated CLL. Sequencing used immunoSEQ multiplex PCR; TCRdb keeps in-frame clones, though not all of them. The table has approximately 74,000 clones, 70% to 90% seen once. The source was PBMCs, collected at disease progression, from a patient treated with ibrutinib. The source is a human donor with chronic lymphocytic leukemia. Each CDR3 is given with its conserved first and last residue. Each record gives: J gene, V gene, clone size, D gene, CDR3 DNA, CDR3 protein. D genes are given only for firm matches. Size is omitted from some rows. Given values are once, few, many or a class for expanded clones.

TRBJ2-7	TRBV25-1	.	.	TGTGCCAGCAGTGAATACGCAGGTGGCTACGAGCAGTACTTC	CASSEYAGGYEQYF
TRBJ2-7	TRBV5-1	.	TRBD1	TGCGCCAGCAGGGGCGGGACAGGGGCCTACGAGCAGTACTTC	CASRGGTGAYEQYF
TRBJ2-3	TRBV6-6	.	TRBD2	TGTGCCAGCCAAGGCCGGAGGGTAGCGGGGGCAGATACGCAGTATTTT	CASQGRRVAGADTQYF
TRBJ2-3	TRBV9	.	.	TGTGCCAGCAGCGTACTTTCCCGGGGCTTAGGAGATACGCAGTATTTT	CASSVLSRGLGDTQYF
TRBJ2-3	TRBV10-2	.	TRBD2	TGCGCCAGCAGTGGGACTAGCGGGGGGCCCTCTACTATCACAGATACGCAGTATTTT	CASSGTSGGPSTITDTQYF
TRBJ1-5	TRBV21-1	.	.	TGTGCCAGCGCTCAAAGGGTGGACGGCAATCAGCCCCAGCATTTT	CASAQRVDGNQPQHF
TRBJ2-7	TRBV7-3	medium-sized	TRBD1	TGTGCCAGCAGCATAGGACAGGGGGCCTACGAGCAGTACTTC	CASSIGQGAYEQYF
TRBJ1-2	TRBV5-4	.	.	TGTGCCAGCAGCTTCGATCCGACACTATATGGCTACACCTTC	CASSFDPTLYGYTF
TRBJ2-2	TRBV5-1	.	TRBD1	TGCGCCAGCAGCATAATCGGACAGGGGAACACCGGGGAGCTGTTTTTT	CASSIIGQGNTGELFF
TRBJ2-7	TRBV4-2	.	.	TGTGCCAGCAGCCAAAATCGGGACTCCCCCTTCTACGAGCAGTACTTC	CASSQNRDSPFYEQYF
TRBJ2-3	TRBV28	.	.	TGTGCCAGCAGTTCACCGGGACTTGATACGCAGTATTTT	CASSSPGLDTQYF
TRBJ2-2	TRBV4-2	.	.	TGTGCCAGCAGCCAAGACGGAGGACACTACACCGGGGAGCTGTTTTTT	CASSQDGGHYTGELFF
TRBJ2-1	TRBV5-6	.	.	TGTGCCAGCAGCCCCAGCACTTTAGCGGACGAGGGGTTCTTC	CASSPSTLADEGFF
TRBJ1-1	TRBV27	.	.	TGTGCCAGCAGTTTGACCCGTCGGGAGTTGTTCTTT	CASSLTRRELFF
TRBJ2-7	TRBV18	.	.	TGTGCCAGCTCACCCTCGGGTGACGAGCAGTACTTC	CASSPSGDEQYF
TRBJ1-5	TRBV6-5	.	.	TGTGCCAGCAGTTACTCGGCGGGGACGGGAGAGCAGCCCCAGCATTTT	CASSYSAGTGEQPQHF
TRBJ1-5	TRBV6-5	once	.	TGTGCCAGCAGTCGAGGTGGGAGTCAGCCCCAGCATTTT	CASSRGGSQPQHF
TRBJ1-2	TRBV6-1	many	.	TGTGCCAGCAGTGTGTTTCCGAAAGGGGGCTATGGCTACACCTTC	CASSVFPKGGYGYTF
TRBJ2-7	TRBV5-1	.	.	TGCGCCAGCAGCTTTGGGGACGGGACCTACGAGCAGTACTTC	CASSFGDGTYEQYF
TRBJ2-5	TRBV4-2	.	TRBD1	TGTGCCAGCAGCCACAACGGACAGGGAGGAGGAGAGACCCAGTACTTC	CASSHNGQGGGETQYF
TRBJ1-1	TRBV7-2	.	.	TGTGCCAGCAGCTTGCAGAGTATGAACACTGAAGCTTTCTTT	CASSLQSMNTEAFF
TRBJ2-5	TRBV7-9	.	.	TGTGCCAGCAGCTCCACCCTTGGCCGCCCCCAAGAGACCCAGTACTTC	CASSSTLGRPQETQYF
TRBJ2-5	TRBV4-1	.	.	TGCGCCAGCAGCCAAGATAGGAGGGGGGAGACCCAGTACTTC	CASSQDRRGETQYF
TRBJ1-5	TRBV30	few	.	TGTGCCTGGAGTGTGGGGGCGAGTGGTAATCAGCCCCAGCATTTT	CAWSVGASGNQPQHF
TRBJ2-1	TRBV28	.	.	TGTGCCAGCAGTTCCCCCATTTACAATGAGCAGTTCTTC	CASSSPIYNEQFF
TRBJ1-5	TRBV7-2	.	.	TGTGCCAGCAGCTCCCGGGGGGGGGTTCGGAATCAGCCCCAGCATTTT	CASSSRGGVRNQPQHF
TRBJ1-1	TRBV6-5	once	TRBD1	TGTGCCAGCAGTTATCGAGGACAGGGGAGCACTGAAGCTTTCTTT	CASSYRGQGSTEAFF
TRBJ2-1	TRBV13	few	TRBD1	TGTGCCAGCAGCTTAAAATATTCGTGGGACAGATACAATGAGCAGTTCTTC	CASSLKYSWDRYNEQFF
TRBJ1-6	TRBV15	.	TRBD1	TGTGCCACCAGCAGAGGGTCTACAGGGGGCGAGACCTATAATTCACCCCTCCACTTT	CATSRGSTGGETYNSPLHF
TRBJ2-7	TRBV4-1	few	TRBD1	TGCGCCAGCAGCCAAGTTCAAGGACAGGGTTACGAGCAGTACTTC	CASSQVQGQGYEQYF
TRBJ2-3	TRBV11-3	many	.	TGTGCCAGCAGCTTACTAATGGCAGATACGCAGTATTTT	CASSLLMADTQYF
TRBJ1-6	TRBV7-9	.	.	TGTGCCAGCAGCCCCAGGGTGTCAAATTCACCCCTCCACTTT	CASSPRVSNSPLHF
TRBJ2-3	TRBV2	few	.	TGTGCCAGCAGTGGGGGAGGCAGCACAGATACGCAGTATTTT	CASSGGGSTDTQYF
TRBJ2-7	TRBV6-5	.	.	TGTGCCAGCAGCCGAACTAGTCACCCCTACTACGAGCAGTACTTC	CASSRTSHPYYEQYF
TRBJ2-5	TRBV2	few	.	TGTGCCAGCAGTGTGTTGGAGACCCAGTACTTC	CASSVLETQYF
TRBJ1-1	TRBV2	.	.	TGTGCCAGCATCCCCCCGGGGGGCGCCAGGACTGAAGCTTTCTTT	CASIPPGGARTEAFF
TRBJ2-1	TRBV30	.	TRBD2	TGTGCCTGGAGTGTACTAGCGGGACTACGGGAGCAGTTCTTC	CAWSVLAGLREQFF
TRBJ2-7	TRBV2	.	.	TGTGCCAGCAGTGAACTCCAAACTAGCTCCTACGAGCAGTACTTC	CASSELQTSSYEQYF
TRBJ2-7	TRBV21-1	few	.	TGTGCCAGCAGCAAGGGATGTTGGGCGGATTCCTACGAGCAGTACTTC	CASSKGCWADSYEQYF
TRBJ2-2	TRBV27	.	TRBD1	TGTGCCAGCAGTTTGAGGGGGCGCTTGACCGGGGAGCTGTTTTTT	CASSLRGRLTGELFF
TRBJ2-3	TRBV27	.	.	TGTGCCTCGGGGCCAGGGGACCGACTCACAGATACGCAGTATTTT	CASGPGDRLTDTQYF
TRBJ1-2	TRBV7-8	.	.	TGTGCCAGCAGCATCGATCGAGTCTATGGCTACACCTTC	CASSIDRVYGYTF
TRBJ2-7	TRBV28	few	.	TGTGCCAGCAGCCGGCCGGTGCCCTACGAGCAGTACTTC	CASSRPVPYEQYF
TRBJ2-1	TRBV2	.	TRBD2	TGTGCCACCTCCAGGGGACTAGCGGGGGTAGCTGAGCAGTTCTTC	CATSRGLAGVAEQFF